This T cell receptor (beta chain) is drawn from a study of blood T cell repertoires in COVID-19 (dated by TCRdb to the early 2020s). Describing the broader study: Samples covering the acute and convalescent phases of COVID-19 were provided by collaborators in the United States, Italy and Spain. Subjects who had been exposed to COVID-19, were actively infected with it, or had recovered from it provided the deeply sampled blood TCRbeta repertoires that made up the dataset. The samples were drawn from the first 160 participants of the ongoing ImmuneRACE study and from 1,254 subjects provided by 6 global collaborators. Where available, HLA class I and class II types were taken from metadata supplied by the sample provider and were not determined by assay-based typing. The sample metadata nearly always contained a de-identified subject ID, COVID-19 status, age in years and sex. The repertoires were released in a freely available public database intended as a resource for research on the immune response to SARS-CoV-2. The material from the prospective study consisted of cDNA or gDNA derived from T cells, B-cell-depleted T cells, or PBMCs. Study-wide conclusions, independent of this receptor: The amount of clinical and demographic metadata varied by source and participant and was provided uncurated.

The immunoSEQ Assay, a bias-controlled multiplex PCR, was used to amplify TCRbeta CDR3 regions from genomic DNA. On the study's bioinformatics: The number of nucleated cells in each sample was estimated by amplification of reference gene primers within the assay. Sequence reads were collapsed and filtered to measure the absolute abundance of every unique TCRbeta CDR3 rearrangement. For each sample, productive Simpson clonality was calculated by taking the square root of Simpson's diversity index across productive rearrangements. The table was pulled from immuneACCESS by TCRdb, which kept in-frame rearrangements only. Such tables lose some clones; where checked, under half of the loss comes from unresolved V genes, and the rest has no known cause. V, J and clone size derive from that table, while D and trimming were established from the DNA sequence. Counted in this sample were 150,000 to 200,000 clones; about 85% of them appeared once. The top ten clones comprise about 6% of the sample.

About this clone: What antigen it recognizes has not been identified. No per-base quality is available; no much larger clone lies one base away.

From its cysteine to its phenylalanine, the CDR3 spans 15 amino acids. Just the 45-base CDR3 DNA is kept, in frame starting at base 1. The germline V gene (reference sequence) provides CDR1 LGHDT and CDR2 YNNKEL. V ends up 4 bases short and J 6 bases short, with an unmatched junction base count of 3. Participants in the prospective study were enrolled through a virtual design, were aged about 18 to 90 years, and lived in roughly 26 United States geographic areas. To assign participants to cohorts, the prospective study relied on clinical history that participants themselves reported in a screening survey and a study questionnaire. Each participant in the prospective study had whole blood, serum and a nasopharyngeal or oropharyngeal swab collected by mobile phlebotomists. Prospective study participants could optionally give additional blood draws and questionnaires over an approximately two-month period. Blood samples from the prospective study were shipped frozen or at room temperature prior to DNA extraction.

The rearrangement joined TRBV3-1 (or the pseudogene TRBV3-2) to TRBJ1-6; TRBD1 agrees with 10 junctional bases. The receptor comes from a woman between 35 and 50 years old with acute COVID-19. The material sequenced was PBMCs or T cells enriched from blood (not recorded which). In nucleotides, the sequence is TGTGCCAGCAGCCCCGGACAGGGGGGTAATTCACCCCTCCACTTT. Translated, this gives CASSPGQGGNSPLHF.